The entry that follows covers one TCR beta chain sequence. Here immunoSEQ multiplex PCR was the method, and the copy in TCRdb shows in-frame clones only, minus some. The table includes tens of thousands of clones, around nine tenths detected once. Germline CDR1 and CDR2: LNHDA and SQIVND (reference sequence). V dropped 2 bases and J dropped 4; count of bases not matched to a gene: 13. This CDR3 comprises 18 residues. This entry belongs to a study of blood T cell repertoires in COVID-19. On the study more broadly: The United States, Italy and Spain supplied acute and convalescent COVID-19 samples.

V is TRBV19 and J is TRBJ1-3, with 8 bases lining up with TRBD1. The TCR originated in a woman aged 45-59 years with active or convalescent COVID-19. The sample taken for sequencing was peripheral blood. DNA for the CDR3: TGTGCCAGTAGTATAAGACCCCGTGGGACAGGACTAGGAAACACCATATATTTT. It yields the protein CASSIRPRGTGLGNTIYF.